This TCR beta chain was documented in a study of CD8 T cells in Susac syndrome (dated by TCRdb to between 2019 and 2020). With regard to the full study: Among the sequenced Susac syndrome patients, six had clinically active disease and eight were in clinical remission. At blood withdrawal, Susac syndrome patients were either therapy-naive, taking corticosteroids (in some cases with IVIg as well), or taking IVIg alone. The study used repertoire sequencing to test whether antigen drove CD8+ T cell activation and differentiation in Susac syndrome. The study compared CD8+ T cell repertoire clonality among over ten healthy donors, roughly 14 Susac syndrome patients and roughly 16 multiple sclerosis patients. The paper's findings and limits, for the study overall: Sixteen and five Susac-specific public clones were found in the total CD8+ and CD8+ TEMRA repertoires, respectively. Susac syndrome CD8+ repertoires showed clonal expansion, highest in CD8+ TEMRA cells and greater in clinically active than remitting patients. The study acknowledged that relatively few individuals were included in the TCR sequencing and HLA analysis.

RNA was extracted using the RNeasy kit, and roughly 0.5 to 1 ug of the RNA was reverse transcribed with random hexamers. The immunoSEQ multiplex PCR assay, which covers 54 Vbeta and 13 Jbeta segments, was used to amplify TCR beta CDR3 regions. PCR amplification bias was corrected using a synthetic template baseline for primer optimization and computational correction. The original pipeline was this. Reads were assigned to V, D and J genes according to IMGT and analyzed in immunoSEQ Analyzer, with only productive sequences retained. Clonality was calculated as one minus the Shannon entropy normalized by log2 of the number of productive unique sequences. Public and private clones were assessed among the 100 most prevalent clones of each patient and control. Clones were defined as Susac-specific if absent from the healthy and MS cohorts, from under 1,200 published viral clones and from other ImmuneACCESS disease sequences. TCRdb's own reprocessing of the public reads used fastp at Q25 and MiXCR and kept productive beta chains. CDR3 protein sequences are deduplicated, and each keeps its most common genes and DNA. V and J calls and clone size were set by TCRdb, not the authors. Counted in this sample were approximately 190,000 distinct CDR3 sequences; around 93% of them appeared once. The ten largest clones add up to around 0.16% of the sample.

From V the trimming removes 1 base and from J it removes 5 bases, while the gene matches leave 14 bases of the junction unaccounted for. CDR1 MGHRA and CDR2 YSYEKL are derived from the germline V gene. The CDR3 numbers 18 residues from cysteine through phenylalanine. The kept DNA is CDR3 alone, 54 bases in frame from the first base. Of note for this clonotype: Its antigen is still unknown. The record has no base qualities; no much larger clone is one base away.

Peripheral blood CD8+ and CD4+ T cells from healthy donors, Susac syndrome patients and multiple sclerosis patients were profiled by high-throughput TCR beta sequencing. The Susac syndrome patients fulfilled recently defined diagnostic criteria for definite or probable disease. Bulk CD8+ and CD4+ T cells were purified by magnetic negative isolation, while CD8+ TEMRA cells were enriched using FACS. Blood was drawn into EDTA tubes, processed within 24 hours, and PBMCs were isolated by density gradient centrifugation. PBMCs intended for TCR sequencing were cryopreserved in liquid nitrogen and were subsequently thawed in a 37 degrees C water bath. The sorted or isolated CD4+, CD8+ and CD8+ TEMRA cells reached a purity of at least 90%.

The sequence links TRBV4-1 to TRBJ1-1; TRBD1 fits 9 bases in the junction. The sequenced material came from CD8+ T cells from PBMCs. The TCR comes from a human donor with Susac syndrome. This receptor has the CDR3 CASSQGGARQGGRTEAFF. The DNA reads TGCGCCAGCAGCCAAGGGGGGGCTAGACAGGGGGGACGAACTGAAGCTTTCTTT.